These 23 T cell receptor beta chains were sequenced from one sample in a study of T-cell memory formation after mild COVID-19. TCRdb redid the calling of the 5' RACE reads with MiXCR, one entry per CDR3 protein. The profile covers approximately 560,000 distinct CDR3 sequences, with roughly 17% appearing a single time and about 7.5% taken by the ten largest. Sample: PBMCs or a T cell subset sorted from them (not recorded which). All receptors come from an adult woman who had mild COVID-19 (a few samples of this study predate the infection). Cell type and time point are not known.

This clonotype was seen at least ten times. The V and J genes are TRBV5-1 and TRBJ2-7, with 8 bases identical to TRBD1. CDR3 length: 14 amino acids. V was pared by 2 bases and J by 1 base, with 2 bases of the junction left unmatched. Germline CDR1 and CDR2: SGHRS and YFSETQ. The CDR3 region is CASSLDRGSYEQYF. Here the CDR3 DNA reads TGCGCCAGCAGCTTAGACAGGGGATCCTACGAGCAGTACTTC.

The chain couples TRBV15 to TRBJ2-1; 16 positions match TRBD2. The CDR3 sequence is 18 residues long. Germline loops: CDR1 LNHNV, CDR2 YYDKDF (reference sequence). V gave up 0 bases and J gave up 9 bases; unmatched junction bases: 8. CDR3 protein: CATSRDLSGLAGGTEQFF. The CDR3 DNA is TGTGCCACCAGCAGAGATCTGTCGGGACTAGCGGGAGGGACTGAGCAGTTCTTC.

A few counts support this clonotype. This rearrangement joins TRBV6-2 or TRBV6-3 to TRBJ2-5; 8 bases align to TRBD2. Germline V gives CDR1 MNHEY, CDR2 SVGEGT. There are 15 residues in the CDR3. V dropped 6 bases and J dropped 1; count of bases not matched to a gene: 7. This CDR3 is CASSAASGFQETQYF. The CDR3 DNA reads TGTGCCAGCAGCGCGGCTAGCGGGTTCCAAGAGACCCAGTACTTC.

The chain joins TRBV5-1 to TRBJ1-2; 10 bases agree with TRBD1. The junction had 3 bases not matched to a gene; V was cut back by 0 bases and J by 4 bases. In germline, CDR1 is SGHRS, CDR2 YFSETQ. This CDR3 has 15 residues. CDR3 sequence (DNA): TGCGCCAGCAGCTTGGGGACAGGGGGTGGCTATGGCTACACCTTC. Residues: CASSLGTGGGYGYTF. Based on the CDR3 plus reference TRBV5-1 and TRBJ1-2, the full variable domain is KAGVTQTPRYLIKTRGQQVTLSCSPISGHRSVSWYQQTPGQGLQFLFEYFSETQRNKGNFPGRFSGRQFSNSRSEMNVSTLELGDSALYLCASSLGTGGGYGYTFGSGTRLTVV.

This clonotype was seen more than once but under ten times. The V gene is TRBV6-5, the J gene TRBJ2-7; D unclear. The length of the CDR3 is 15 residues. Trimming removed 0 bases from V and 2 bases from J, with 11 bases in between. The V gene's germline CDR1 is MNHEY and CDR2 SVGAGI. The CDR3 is CASSYSAGETYEQYF. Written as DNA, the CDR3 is TGTGCCAGCAGTTACTCAGCAGGCGAGACCTACGAGCAGTACTTC.

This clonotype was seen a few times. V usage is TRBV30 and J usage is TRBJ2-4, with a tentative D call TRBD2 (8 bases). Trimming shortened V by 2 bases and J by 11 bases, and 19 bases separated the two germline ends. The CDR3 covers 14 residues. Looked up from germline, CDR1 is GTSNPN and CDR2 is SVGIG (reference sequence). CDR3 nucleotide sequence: TGTGCCTGGAGTCCCAGCGGGAGCGACAGGGTTCAGTACTTC. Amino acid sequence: CAWSPSGSDRVQYF.

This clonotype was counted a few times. CDR3 coding DNA: TGTGCCAGCAGAGGGGACAACGGGGAGACCCAGTACTTC. Encoded protein: CASRGDNGETQYF. This sequence joins TRBV7-6 and TRBJ2-5; TRBD1 is a possible D gene (6 bases). V lost 6 bases, J lost 5 bases, and 13 bases lay in between. This CDR3 contains 13 residues. CDR1 and CDR2 from the germline V gene are SGHVS and FNYEAQ.

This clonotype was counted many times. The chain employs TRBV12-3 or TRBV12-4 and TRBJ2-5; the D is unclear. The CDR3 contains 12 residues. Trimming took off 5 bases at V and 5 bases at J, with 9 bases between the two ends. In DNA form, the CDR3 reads TGTGCCAGCAGTCCCCGTGCCGAGACCCAGTACTTC. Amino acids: CASSPRAETQYF.

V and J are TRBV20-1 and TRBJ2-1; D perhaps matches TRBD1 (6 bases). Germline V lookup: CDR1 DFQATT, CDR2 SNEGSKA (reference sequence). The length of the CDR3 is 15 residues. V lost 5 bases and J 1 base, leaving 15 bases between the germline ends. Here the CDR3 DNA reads TGCAGTGCTTCGCAGGGGACGATTTCCTACAATGAGCAGTTCTTC. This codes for CSASQGTISYNEQFF.

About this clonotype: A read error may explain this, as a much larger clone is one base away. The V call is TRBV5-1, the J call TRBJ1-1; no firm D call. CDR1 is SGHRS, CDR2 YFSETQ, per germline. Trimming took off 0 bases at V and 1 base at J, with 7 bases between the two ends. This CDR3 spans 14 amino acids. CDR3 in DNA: TGCGCCAGCAGCTTGGCGGCAGCGAACACTGAAGCTTTCTTT. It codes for CASSLAAANTEAFF. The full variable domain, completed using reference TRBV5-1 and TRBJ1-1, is KAGVTQTPRYLIKTRGQQVTLSCSPISGHRSVSWYQQTPGQGLQFLFEYFSETQRNKGNFPGRFSGRQFSNSRSEMNVSTLELGDSALYLCASSLAAANTEAFFGQGTRLTVV.

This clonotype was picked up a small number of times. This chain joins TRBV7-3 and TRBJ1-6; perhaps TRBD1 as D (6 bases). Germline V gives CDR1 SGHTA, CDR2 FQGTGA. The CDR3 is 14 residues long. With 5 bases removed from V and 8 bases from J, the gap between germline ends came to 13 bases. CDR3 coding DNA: TGTGCCAGCAGCCATTGGACAGAGGATTCACCCCTCCACTTT. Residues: CASSHWTEDSPLHF.

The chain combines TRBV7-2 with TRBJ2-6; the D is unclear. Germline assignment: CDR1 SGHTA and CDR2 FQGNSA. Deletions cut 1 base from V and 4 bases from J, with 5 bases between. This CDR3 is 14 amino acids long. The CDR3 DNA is TGTGCCAGCAGCTTAGGCCCAGGGGCCAACGTCCTGACTTTC. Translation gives CASSLGPGANVLTF.

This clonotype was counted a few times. For the CDR3, the DNA is TGTGCCAGCTCACCAGGGACAGGGGAGACGGCACCCCTCCACTTT. Its protein product is CASSPGTGETAPLHF. The chain couples TRBV18 to TRBJ1-6; TRBD1 matches 10 bases. After removal of 2 bases from V and 11 bases from J, the junction contained 6 bases not matched to a gene. CDR1 is KGHSH, CDR2 LQKENI, per germline. The CDR3 is made up of 15 amino acids. Combining the CDR3 with reference TRBV18 and TRBJ1-6 gives the whole variable domain NAGVMQNPRHLVRRRGQEARLRCSPMKGHSHVYWYRQLPEEGLKFMVYLQKENIIDESGMPKERFSAEFPKEGPSILRIQQVVRGDSAAYFCASSPGTGETAPLHFGNGTRLTVT.

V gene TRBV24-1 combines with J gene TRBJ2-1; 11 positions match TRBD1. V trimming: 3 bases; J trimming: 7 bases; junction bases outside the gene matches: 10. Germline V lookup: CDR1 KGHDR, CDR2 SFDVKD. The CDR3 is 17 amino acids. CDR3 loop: CATSDLGGQGDLNEQFF. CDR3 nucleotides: TGTGCCACCAGTGATCTGGGGGGACAGGGGGATCTGAATGAGCAGTTCTTC.

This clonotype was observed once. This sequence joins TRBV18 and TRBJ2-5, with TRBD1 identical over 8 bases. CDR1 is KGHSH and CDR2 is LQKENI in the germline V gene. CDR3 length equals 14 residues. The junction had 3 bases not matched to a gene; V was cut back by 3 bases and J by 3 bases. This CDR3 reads CASSPQTGEETQYF. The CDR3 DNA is TGTGCCAGCTCACCGCAGACAGGGGAAGAGACCCAGTACTTC.

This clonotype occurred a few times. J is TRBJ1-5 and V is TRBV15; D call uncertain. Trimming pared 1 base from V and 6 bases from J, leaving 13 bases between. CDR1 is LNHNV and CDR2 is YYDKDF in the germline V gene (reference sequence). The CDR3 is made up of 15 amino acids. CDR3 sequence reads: CATSRVLGAAQPQHF. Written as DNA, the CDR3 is TGTGCCACCAGCAGAGTTTTGGGAGCTGCTCAGCCCCAGCATTTT.

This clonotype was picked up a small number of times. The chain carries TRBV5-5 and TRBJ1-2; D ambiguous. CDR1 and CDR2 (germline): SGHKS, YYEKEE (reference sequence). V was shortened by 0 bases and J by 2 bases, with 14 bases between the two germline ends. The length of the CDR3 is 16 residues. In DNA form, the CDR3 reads TGTGCCAGCAGCTTGGCCTTCACTTGGGGAAACTATGGCTACACCTTC. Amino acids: CASSLAFTWGNYGYTF.

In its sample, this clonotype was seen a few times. The CDR3 protein is CSVAGTGEYSNEKLFF. CDR3 in DNA: TGCAGCGTTGCCGGGACAGGCGAATATAGTAATGAAAAACTGTTTTTT. The chain joins TRBV29-1 to TRBJ1-4; TRBD1 aligns across 8 bases. CDR3 length: 16 residues. Trimming at V came to 4 bases and at J to 4 bases, leaving 11 bases not matched to a gene. Germline V lookup: CDR1 SQVTM, CDR2 ANQGSEA.

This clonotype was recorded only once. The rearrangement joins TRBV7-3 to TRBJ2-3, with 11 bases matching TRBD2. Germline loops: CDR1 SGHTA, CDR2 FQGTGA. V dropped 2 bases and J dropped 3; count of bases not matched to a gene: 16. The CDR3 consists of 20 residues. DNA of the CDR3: TGTGCCAGCAGCTTAGGCCCTTATGGGGCTAGCGGGAGGAAAACAGATACGCAGTATTTT. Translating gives CASSLGPYGASGRKTDTQYF.

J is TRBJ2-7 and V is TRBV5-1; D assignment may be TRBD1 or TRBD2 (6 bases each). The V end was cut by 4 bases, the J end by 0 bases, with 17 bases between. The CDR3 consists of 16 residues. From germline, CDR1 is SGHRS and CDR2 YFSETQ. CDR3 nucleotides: TGCGCCAGCAGCGAATCCCGGGGGCTTAGCTCCTACGAGCAGTACTTC. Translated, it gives CASSESRGLSSYEQYF.

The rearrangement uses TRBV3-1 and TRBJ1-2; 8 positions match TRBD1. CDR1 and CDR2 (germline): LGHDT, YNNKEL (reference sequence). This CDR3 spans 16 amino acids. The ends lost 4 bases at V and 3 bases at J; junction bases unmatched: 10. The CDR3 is CASSLKTGVKDYGYTF. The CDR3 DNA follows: TGTGCCAGCAGCCTAAAGACAGGGGTTAAAGACTATGGCTACACCTTC.

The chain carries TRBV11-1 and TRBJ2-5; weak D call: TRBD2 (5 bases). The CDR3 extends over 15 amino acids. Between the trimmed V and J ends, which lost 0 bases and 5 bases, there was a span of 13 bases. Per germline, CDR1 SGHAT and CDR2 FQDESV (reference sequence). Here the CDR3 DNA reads TGTGCCAGCAGCTTAGCGCGGGTCCTGGGGGAGACCCAGTACTTC. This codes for CASSLARVLGETQYF.

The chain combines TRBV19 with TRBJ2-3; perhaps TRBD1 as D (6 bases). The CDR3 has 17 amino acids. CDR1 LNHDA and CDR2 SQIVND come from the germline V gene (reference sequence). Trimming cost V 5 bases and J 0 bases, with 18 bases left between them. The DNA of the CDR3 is TGTGCCAGTAGTTCACGTTGGGACACCTTAAGCACAGATACGCAGTATTTT. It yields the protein CASSSRWDTLSTDTQYF.